This entry is about one TCR beta chain. Its matching antigen is unknown. The sample comes from a study of OX40 agonist ivuxolimab in advanced cancers. Study information: In this trial design, patients received ivuxolimab intravenously at 0.01 to 10 mg/kg every 2 weeks. Study results and caveats: In the 0.1 to 3.0 mg/kg range, CD4+ and CD8+ blood T cells had expanded clonally by week 6. Also showing low normalized T-cell clonal expansion were some of the nonresponders.

This table comes from immunoSEQ multiplex PCR, and its TCRdb copy is limited to in-frame clones, with some not included. The table lists 60,000 or so clones, approximately 86% of them singletons. Trimming took 1 base from V and 6 from J, leaving 11 bases between them. This CDR3 contains 14 residues. The V gene's germline CDR1 is LNHDA and CDR2 SQIVND (reference sequence). Sequencing was performed on CD4+ or CD8+ T cells sorted from blood, taken in a trial of the OX40 agonist ivuxolimab. The TCR was taken from an adult with an advanced solid tumor such as melanoma, head and neck, liver or kidney cancer. This chain joins TRBV19 and TRBJ2-3; D gene ambiguous. CDR3 amino acids: CASSIARGVDTQYF. CDR3 nucleotides: TGTGCCAGTAGTATAGCCCGTGGGGTTGATACGCAGTATTTT.